This TCR beta chain is from a study of blood T cell repertoires in COVID-19. In regard to this clone: The same CDR3 arises from other DNA sequences in this sample as well.

The germline gives CDR1 LNHDA, CDR2 SQIVND (reference sequence). With 3 bases removed from V and 5 bases from J, the gap between germline ends came to 13 bases. CDR3 size: 14 residues. Profiling relied on immunoSEQ multiplex PCR, and the TCRdb table lists in-frame clones only, not all of them. The profile shows around 200,000 clones, around 80% of them singletons. This chain connects TRBV19 to TRBJ1-1; TRBD1 is a possible D gene (6 bases). Sequenced sample: peripheral blood. This clonotype originated in a human donor in a cohort sampled during active COVID-19. Written as DNA, the CDR3 is TGTGCCAGTAGTATCGGGGGGCGCGGGACTGAAGCTTTCTTT. This codes for CASSIGGRGTEAFF.